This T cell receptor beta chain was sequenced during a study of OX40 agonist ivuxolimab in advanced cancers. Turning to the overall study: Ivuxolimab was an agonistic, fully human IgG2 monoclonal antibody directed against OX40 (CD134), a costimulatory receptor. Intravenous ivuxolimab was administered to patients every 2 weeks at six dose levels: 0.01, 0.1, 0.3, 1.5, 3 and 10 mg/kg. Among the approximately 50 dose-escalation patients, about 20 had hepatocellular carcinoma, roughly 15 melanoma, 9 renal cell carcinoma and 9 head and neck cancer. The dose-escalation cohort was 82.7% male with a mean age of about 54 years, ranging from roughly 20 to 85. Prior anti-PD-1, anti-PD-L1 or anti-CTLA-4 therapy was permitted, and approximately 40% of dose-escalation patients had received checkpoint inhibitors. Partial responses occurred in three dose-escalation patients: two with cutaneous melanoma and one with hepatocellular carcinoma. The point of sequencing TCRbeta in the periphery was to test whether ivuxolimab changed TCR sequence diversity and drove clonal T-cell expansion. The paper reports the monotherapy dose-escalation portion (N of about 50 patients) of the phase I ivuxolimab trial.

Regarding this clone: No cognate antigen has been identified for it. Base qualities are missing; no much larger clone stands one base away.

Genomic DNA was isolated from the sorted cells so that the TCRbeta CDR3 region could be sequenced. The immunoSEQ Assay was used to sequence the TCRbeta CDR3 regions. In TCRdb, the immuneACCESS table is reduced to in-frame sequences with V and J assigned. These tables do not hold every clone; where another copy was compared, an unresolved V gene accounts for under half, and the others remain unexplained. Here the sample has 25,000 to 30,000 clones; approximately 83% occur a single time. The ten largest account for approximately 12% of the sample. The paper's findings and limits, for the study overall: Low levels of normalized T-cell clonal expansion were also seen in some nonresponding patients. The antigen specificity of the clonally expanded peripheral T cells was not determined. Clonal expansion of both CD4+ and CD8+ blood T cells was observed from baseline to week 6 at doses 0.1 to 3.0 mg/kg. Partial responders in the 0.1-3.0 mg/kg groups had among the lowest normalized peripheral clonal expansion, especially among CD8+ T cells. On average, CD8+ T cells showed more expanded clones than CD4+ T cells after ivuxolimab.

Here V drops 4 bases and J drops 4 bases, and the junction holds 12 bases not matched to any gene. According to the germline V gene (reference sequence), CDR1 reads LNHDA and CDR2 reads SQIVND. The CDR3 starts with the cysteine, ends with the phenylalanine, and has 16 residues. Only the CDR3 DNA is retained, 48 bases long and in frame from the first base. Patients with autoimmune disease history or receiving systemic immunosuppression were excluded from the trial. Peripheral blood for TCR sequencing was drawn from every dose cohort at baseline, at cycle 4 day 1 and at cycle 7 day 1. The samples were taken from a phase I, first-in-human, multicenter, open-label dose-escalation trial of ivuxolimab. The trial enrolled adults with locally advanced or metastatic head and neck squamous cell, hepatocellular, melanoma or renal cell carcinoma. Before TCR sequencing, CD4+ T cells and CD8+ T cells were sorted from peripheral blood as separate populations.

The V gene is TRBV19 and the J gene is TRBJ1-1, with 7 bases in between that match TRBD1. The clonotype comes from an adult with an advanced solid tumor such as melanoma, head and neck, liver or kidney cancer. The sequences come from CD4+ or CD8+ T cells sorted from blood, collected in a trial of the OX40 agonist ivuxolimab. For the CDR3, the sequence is CASSKSSTGLVTEAFF. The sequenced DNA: TGTGCCAGTAGTAAATCCTCGACAGGGCTAGTCACTGAAGCTTTCTTT.